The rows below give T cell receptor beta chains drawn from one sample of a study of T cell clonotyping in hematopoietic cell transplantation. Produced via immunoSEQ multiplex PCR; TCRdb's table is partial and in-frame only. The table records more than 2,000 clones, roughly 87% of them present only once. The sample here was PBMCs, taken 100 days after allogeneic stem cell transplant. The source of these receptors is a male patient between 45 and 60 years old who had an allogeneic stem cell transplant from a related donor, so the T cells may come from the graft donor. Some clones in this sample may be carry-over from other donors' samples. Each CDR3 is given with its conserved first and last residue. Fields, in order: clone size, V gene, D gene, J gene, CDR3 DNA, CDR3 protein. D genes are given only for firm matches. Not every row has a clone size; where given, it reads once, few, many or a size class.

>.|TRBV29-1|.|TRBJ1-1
TGCAGCGTTGAATCCCCTAGCCCAGATCGCACTGAAGCTTTCTTT
CSVESPSPDRTEAFF
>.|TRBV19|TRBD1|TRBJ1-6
TGTGCCAGTAGTATCGAGGGGGCGCGTTCACCCCTCCACTTT
CASSIEGARSPLHF
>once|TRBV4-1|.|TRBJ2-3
TGCGCCAGCAGCCACCGATTCCCTCAGGGGTCAGGAGATACGCAGTATTTT
CASSHRFPQGSGDTQYF
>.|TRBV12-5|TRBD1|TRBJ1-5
TGTGCTAGTGGTTTGGTCAGTTTGGGACAGGGATCCAATCAGCCCCAGCATTTT
CASGLVSLGQGSNQPQHF
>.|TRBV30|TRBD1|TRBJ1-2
TGTGCCCTTCGACAGGGGGATAACTATGGCTACACCTTC
CALRQGDNYGYTF
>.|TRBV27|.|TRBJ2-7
TGTGCCAGCAGATCGGACAGTTACGAGCAGTACTTC
CASRSDSYEQYF
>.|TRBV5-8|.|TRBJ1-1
TGTGCCAGCGCCCCCTGGGGTCCCACTGAAGCTTTCTTT
CASAPWGPTEAFF
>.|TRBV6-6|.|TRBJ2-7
TGTGCCAGCAGTCTCGACGGACGCATTTCCTACGAGCAGTACTTC
CASSLDGRISYEQYF
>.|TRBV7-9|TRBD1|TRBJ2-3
TGTGCCAGCAGCCCTACACCGGGACAGGGATATGATACGCAGTATTTT
CASSPTPGQGYDTQYF
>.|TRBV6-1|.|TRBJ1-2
TGTGCCAGCAGTGAATCAGGACAGCCAGAATCTAACTATGGCTACACCTTC
CASSESGQPESNYGYTF
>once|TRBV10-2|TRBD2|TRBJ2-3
TGCGCCAGCAGATCTCCTAGCGGGGGGAGGTCTAGCACAGATACGCAGTATTTT
CASRSPSGGRSSTDTQYF
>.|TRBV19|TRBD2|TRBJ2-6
TGTGCCAGTAGTGCGCCGGGACTATCTGGGGCCAACGTCCTGACTTTC
CASSAPGLSGANVLTF
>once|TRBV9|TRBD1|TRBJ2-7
TGTGCCAGCAGCTTAGGACAGGGGGGGACCTACGAGCAGTACTTC
CASSLGQGGTYEQYF
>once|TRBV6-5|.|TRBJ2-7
TGTGCCAGCACCCCCGGGACACACTACGAGCAGTACTTC
CASTPGTHYEQYF
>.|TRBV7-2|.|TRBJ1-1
TGTGCCAGCAGCTTGAGTCCCCGAAACACTGAAGCTTTCTTT
CASSLSPRNTEAFF
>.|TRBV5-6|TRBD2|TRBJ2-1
TGTGCCAGCAGCATTACGACTAGCGGCGTCAACAATGAGCAGTTCTTC
CASSITTSGVNNEQFF
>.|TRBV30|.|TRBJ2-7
TGTGCCTGGAGTGTTATTTACGAGCAGTACTTC
CAWSVIYEQYF
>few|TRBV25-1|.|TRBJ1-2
TGTGCCAGCAGTGAGGGAGCTGACTATGGCTACACCTTC
CASSEGADYGYTF
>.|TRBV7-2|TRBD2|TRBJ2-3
TGTGCCAGCAGCTTCTCTGGGTCTAGCGGAGATACGCAGTATTTT
CASSFSGSSGDTQYF
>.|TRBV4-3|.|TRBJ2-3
TGCGCCAGCAGCCAAGAAAGGAGAAGTATTTATACGCAGTATTTT
CASSQERRSIYTQYF
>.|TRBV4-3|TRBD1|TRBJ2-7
TGCGCCAGCAGCCAATACGGACAGGGGGGGTACGAGCAGTACTTC
CASSQYGQGGYEQYF
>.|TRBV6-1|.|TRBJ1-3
TGTGCCAGCAGTGGCGGGACGTCCGCTGGAAACACCATATATTTT
CASSGGTSAGNTIYF
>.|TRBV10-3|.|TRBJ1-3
TGTGCCATCAAGGAAGTCGCAGGGAGCTCTGGAAACACCATATATTTT
CAIKEVAGSSGNTIYF
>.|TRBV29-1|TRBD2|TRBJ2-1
TGCAGCGTAGTAAGAGCGGGAGGCTACAATGAGCAGTTCTTC
CSVVRAGGYNEQFF
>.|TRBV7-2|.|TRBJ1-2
TGTGCCAGCAGCTTGAACCGACAGCCGAACTATGGCTACACCTTC
CASSLNRQPNYGYTF
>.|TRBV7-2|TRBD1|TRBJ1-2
TGTGCCAGCAGCTTTGGAGGGACAGGGTCGGGCTACACCTTC
CASSFGGTGSGYTF
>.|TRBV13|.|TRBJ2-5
TGTGCCAGCAGCTTAGGCGGAGGGGAAGAGACCCAGTACTTC
CASSLGGGEETQYF
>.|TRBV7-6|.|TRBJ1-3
TGTGCCAGCAGCCACACTCAGTCTGGCTCTGGAAACACCATATATTTT
CASSHTQSGSGNTIYF
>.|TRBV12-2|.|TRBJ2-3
TGTGCAAGCAGGGGGACTTTCACAGATACGCAGTATTTT
CASRGTFTDTQYF
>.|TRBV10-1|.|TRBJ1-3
TGCGCCAGCACCCTGAGACAGAACTCTGGAAACACCATATATTTT
CASTLRQNSGNTIYF
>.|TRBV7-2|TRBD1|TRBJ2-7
TGTGCCAGCAGCTTAGAACGACAGGGGGCCTACGAGCAGTACTTC
CASSLERQGAYEQYF
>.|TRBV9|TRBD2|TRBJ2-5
TGTGCCAGCAGCGGGACTAGCGGGGGGGCAGAGACCCAGTACTTC
CASSGTSGGAETQYF
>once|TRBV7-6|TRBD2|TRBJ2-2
TGTGCCAGCAGCTTAGTTTTATTGGTGACTAGCGGGAGAAAGATGGCCGGGGAGCTGTTTTTT
CASSLVLLVTSGRKMAGELFF
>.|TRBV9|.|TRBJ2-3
TGTGCCAGCAGCGGCCTGACTAGTGCAGATACGCAGTATTTT
CASSGLTSADTQYF
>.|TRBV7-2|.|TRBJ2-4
TGTGCCAGCAGCTTAGTCGGGACGGACATTCAGTACTTC
CASSLVGTDIQYF
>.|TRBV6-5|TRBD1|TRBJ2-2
TGTGCCAGCAGTTACAGGCAGGGGGCTGGCGGGGAGCTGTTTTTT
CASSYRQGAGGELFF
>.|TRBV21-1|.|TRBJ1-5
TGTGCCAGCACCGACCCGACGAGCAATCAGCCCCAGCATTTT
CASTDPTSNQPQHF
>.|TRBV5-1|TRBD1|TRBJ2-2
TGCGCCAGCAGCCGCGCCAAGGGGGCGGCGAACACCGGGGAGCTGTTTTTT
CASSRAKGAANTGELFF
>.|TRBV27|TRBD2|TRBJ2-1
TGTGCCAGCAGTGTCTTAGCGGGGCCGGGGTATGAGCAGTTCTTC
CASSVLAGPGYEQFF
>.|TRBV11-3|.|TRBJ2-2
TGTGCCAGCAGCTTAGAAGGCACCGGGGAGCTGTTTTTT
CASSLEGTGELFF
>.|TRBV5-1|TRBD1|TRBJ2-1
TGCGCCAGCAGCGAAAGAACAGACAGGGGGACTGAGCAGTTCTTC
CASSERTDRGTEQFF
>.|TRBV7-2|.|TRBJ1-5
TGTGCCAGCAGCCGGACCCGGACCAATCAGCCCCAGCATTTT
CASSRTRTNQPQHF
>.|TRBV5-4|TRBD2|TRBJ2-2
TGTGCCAGCAGCTTTGGACTAGCGGCCAACACCGGGGAGCTGTTTTTT
CASSFGLAANTGELFF
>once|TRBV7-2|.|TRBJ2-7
TGTGCCAGCAGCACCGAACCGGGCCGAAGGTACGAGCAGTACTTC
CASSTEPGRRYEQYF
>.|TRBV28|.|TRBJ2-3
TGTGCCAGCAGTTCTTTCCAGGCTAGAGGGTCGTGGGCAGATACGCAGTATTTT
CASSSFQARGSWADTQYF
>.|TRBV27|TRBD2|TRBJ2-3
TGTGCCAGCAGAGGACTAGCGGAGGATACGCAGTATTTT
CASRGLAEDTQYF
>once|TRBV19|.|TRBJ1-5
TGTGCCAGTAGTATAGGTCTTCGCGGGGTTCAGCCCCAGCATTTT
CASSIGLRGVQPQHF
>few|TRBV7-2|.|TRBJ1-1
TGTGCCAGCAGCTTACAGGAGAACACTGAAGCTTTCTTT
CASSLQENTEAFF